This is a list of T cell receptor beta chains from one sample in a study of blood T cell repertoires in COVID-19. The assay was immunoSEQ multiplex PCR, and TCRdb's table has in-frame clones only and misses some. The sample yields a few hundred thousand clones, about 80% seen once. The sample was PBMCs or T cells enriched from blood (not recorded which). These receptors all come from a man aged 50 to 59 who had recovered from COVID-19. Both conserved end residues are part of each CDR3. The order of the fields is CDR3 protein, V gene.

CDR3aa: CASSATGYNEQFF
v_gene: TRBV2

CDR3aa: CASSSSSGNTIYF
v_gene: TRBV7-9

CDR3aa: CASSPARGGYKSSYNEQFF
v_gene: TRBV9

CDR3aa: CASSRTSWELFF
v_gene: TRBV12-3/TRBV12-4

CDR3aa: CAISEKGLNYGYTF
v_gene: TRBV10-3

CDR3aa: CATSAPGLAGGYNEQFF
v_gene: TRBV24-1

CDR3aa: CASSQTGELFF
v_gene: TRBV7-3

CDR3aa: CASSSMRTRNTGELFF
v_gene: TRBV28

CDR3aa: CASSFYRGQWEAFF
v_gene: TRBV11-2

CDR3aa: CASSLTGVNTEAFF
v_gene: TRBV13

CDR3aa: CASSQADRTYTDTQYF
v_gene: TRBV7-2

CDR3aa: CASSSPGGPGYNEQFF
v_gene: TRBV28

CDR3aa: CASSPAGQGTGELFF
v_gene: TRBV5-6

CDR3aa: CASSTGQGATDTQYF
v_gene: TRBV5-6

CDR3aa: CASSQDLSSGNTIYF
v_gene: TRBV3-1/TRBV3-2

CDR3aa: CASSSDRVPGNTIYF
v_gene: TRBV7-2

CDR3aa: CASSQGRQSGYTF
v_gene: TRBV3-1/TRBV3-2

CDR3aa: CASSDRQGSAGELFF
v_gene: TRBV7-2

CDR3aa: CASSESDPGASGHEQYF
v_gene: TRBV2

CDR3aa: CASSLAGNSNEQFF
v_gene: TRBV7-2

CDR3aa: CASSLRDRNYGYTF
v_gene: TRBV18

CDR3aa: CASSFTALAGSTDTQYF
v_gene: TRBV5-6

CDR3aa: CASSPTGGNYGYTF
v_gene: TRBV18

CDR3aa: CASSGVNYGYTF
v_gene: TRBV28

CDR3aa: CASSVVGTVQETQYF
v_gene: TRBV9

CDR3aa: CASSKGDIANTGELFF
v_gene: TRBV4-1

CDR3aa: CASSLDRGGEQYF
v_gene: TRBV7-3

CDR3aa: CASSPRSGQGRGELFF
v_gene: TRBV7-9

CDR3aa: CASSLRDRNYEQYF
v_gene: TRBV3-1/TRBV3-2

CDR3aa: CASSIDPNSYEQYF
v_gene: TRBV19

CDR3aa: CASSLAGQRANTGELFF
v_gene: TRBV7-9

CDR3aa: CASSPGGSNQPQHF
v_gene: TRBV18

CDR3aa: CASSSPRMRANYGYTF
v_gene: TRBV6-5

CDR3aa: CASSSGTGSQPQHF
v_gene: TRBV5-7

CDR3aa: CATSRDLNLPRGNTIYF
v_gene: TRBV15

CDR3aa: CASSQDRDRGPHEQYF
v_gene: TRBV4-2

CDR3aa: CASSLETGGAYEQYF
v_gene: TRBV27

CDR3aa: CASSFGGYTDTQYF
v_gene: TRBV5-1

CDR3aa: CASSLAPSGSTDTQYF
v_gene: TRBV5-1

CDR3aa: CASRRLAGGNEQFF
v_gene: TRBV30

CDR3aa: CASSPRTLGGGELFF
v_gene: TRBV7-3

CDR3aa: CASSLEGAQGAYEQYF
v_gene: TRBV5-4